This record covers a single T cell receptor beta chain. Its antigen is unknown. The CDR3 is cut off 3 residues early in the read; its end comes from the germline J gene. TCR beta CDR3 amplified by multiplex PCR from approximately 1,200 ng genomic DNA. Libraries were prepared by immunoSEQ multiplex PCR; TCRdb keeps only in-frame clonotypes and omits some of them. Here the sample table reports about 31,000 clones. The CDR3 consists of 15 residues. V was pared by 4 bases and J by 1 base, with 13 bases between. Per the germline V gene, CDR1 is LNHDA and CDR2 is SQIVND (reference sequence). These data are taken from a study of T cells in women clearing cervical HPV infection. Study conclusions and caveats: It is unknown whether associations predate infection; no effector/memory or HPV-specific sorting. A classifier using richness and V gene abundances reached an AUC of more than 0.8. Repertoire richness, not evenness, was significantly elevated in CIN3+ cases versus controls.

Source material: blood buffy coat. The sequence was obtained from a woman aged 18 to 75 with a cervical HPV16 infection that either progressed to CIN3+ or cleared (not recorded which). The chain joins TRBV19 to TRBJ1-2; D might be TRBD1 (5 bases). CDR3 in amino acids: CASSTSRGLNYGYTF. The DNA read from the CDR3 is TGTGCCAGTAGTACCTCGAGGGGCCTTAACTATGGC.